This T cell receptor (beta chain) was retrieved from a study of shared clonotypes between healthy human individuals. Germline CDR1 reads MNHEY; CDR2 reads SVGAGI. The junction had 9 bases not matched to a gene; V was cut back by 5 bases and J by 4 bases. This CDR3 region has 15 residues. Terminally differentiated effector memory CD45RA+ cells were left out of the naive CD8 fraction, which was CD45RO-negative and positively selected for CCR7. Nashville, Tennessee was home to all donors, who were Caucasian adults. Using immunoSEQ multiplex PCR, the repertoire was profiled, and TCRdb retains in-frame clones only, with some absent. The sample records around 1.9 million clones, just over 90% being singletons.

The chain links TRBV6-5 to TRBJ1-2; 8 bases are shared with TRBD1. The sequenced sample consisted of naive CD8+ T cells from PBMCs. The receptor's source is a man between 18 and 35 years old in good health. Some clones in this sample may be carry-over from other donors' samples. The CDR3 nucleotides are TGTGCCAGCAGTCCGGGTGGGGGACAGGCCTATGGCTACACCTTC. Translation: CASSPGGGQAYGYTF.